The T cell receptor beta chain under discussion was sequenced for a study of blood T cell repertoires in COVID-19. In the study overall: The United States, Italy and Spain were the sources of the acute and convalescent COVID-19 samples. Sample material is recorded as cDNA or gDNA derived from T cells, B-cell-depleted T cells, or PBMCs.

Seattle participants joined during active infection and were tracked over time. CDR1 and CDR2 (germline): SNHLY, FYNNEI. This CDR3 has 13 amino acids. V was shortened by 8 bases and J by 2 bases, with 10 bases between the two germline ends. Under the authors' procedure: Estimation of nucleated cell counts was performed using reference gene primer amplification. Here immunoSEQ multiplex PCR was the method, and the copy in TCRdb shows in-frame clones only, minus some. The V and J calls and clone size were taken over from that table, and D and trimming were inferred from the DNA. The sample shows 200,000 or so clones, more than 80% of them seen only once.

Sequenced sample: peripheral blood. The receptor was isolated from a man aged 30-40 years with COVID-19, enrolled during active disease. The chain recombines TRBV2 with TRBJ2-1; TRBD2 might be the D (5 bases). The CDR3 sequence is CASSLLAYNEQFF. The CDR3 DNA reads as TGTGCCAGCTCCTTACTAGCCTACAATGAGCAGTTCTTC.